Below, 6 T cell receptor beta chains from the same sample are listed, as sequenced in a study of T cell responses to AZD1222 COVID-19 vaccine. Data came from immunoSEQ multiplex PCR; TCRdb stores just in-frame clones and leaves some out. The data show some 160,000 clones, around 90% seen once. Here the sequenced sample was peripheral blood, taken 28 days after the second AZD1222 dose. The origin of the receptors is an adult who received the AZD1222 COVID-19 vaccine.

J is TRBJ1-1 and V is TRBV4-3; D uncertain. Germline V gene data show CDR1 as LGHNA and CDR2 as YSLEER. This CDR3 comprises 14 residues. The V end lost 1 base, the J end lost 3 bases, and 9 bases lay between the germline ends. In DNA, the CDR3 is TGCGCCAGCAGCCAAGCCTCCGGGGACACTGAAGCTTTCTTT. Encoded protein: CASSQASGDTEAFF.

As DNA, the CDR3 is TGTGCCAGCAGCTTACCCACGCGGACTAGCTGGCAGTATTTT. It specifies CASSLPTRTSWQYF. The chain has TRBV7-2 and TRBJ2-3, with TRBD2 identical over 8 bases. Trimming cost V 2 bases and J 11 bases; bases outside gene matches: 9. The V gene's germline CDR1 is SGHTA and CDR2 FQGNSA. The CDR3 extends over 14 amino acids.

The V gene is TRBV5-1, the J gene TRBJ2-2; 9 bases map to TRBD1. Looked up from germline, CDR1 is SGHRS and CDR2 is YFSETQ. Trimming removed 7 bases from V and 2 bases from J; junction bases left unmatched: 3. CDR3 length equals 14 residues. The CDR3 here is CASRGQGNTGELFF. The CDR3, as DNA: TGCGCCAGCCGGGGACAGGGAAACACCGGGGAGCTGTTTTTT.

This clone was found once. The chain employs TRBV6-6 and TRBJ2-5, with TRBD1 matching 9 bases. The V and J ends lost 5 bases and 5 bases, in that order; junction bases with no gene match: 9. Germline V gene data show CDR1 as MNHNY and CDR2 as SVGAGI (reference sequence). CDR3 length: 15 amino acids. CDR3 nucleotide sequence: TGTGCCAGCAGTCCCCGGGACAGGGTAAAGGAGACCCAGTACTTC. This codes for CASSPRDRVKETQYF.

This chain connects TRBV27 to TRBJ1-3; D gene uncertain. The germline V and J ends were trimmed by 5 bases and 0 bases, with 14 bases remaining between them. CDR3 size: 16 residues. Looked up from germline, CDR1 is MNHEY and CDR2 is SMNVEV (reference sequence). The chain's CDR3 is CASSPRPPYSGNTIYF. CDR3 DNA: TGTGCCAGCAGTCCCCGTCCCCCTTACTCTGGAAACACCATATATTTT.

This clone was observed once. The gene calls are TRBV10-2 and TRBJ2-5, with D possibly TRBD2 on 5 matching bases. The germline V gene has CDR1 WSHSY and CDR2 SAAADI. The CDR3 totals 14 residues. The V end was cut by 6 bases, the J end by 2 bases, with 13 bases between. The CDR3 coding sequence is TGCGCCAGCAGGCCACCCCGGGGTCAAGAGACCCAGTACTTC. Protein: CASRPPRGQETQYF.